Reported below is one T cell receptor beta chain. The antigen remains unidentified. The V gene's germline CDR1 is LNHNV and CDR2 YYDKDF (reference sequence). Trimming pared 0 bases from V and 0 bases from J, leaving 6 bases between. This CDR3 spans 15 amino acids. This entry is derived from a study of T cell repertoires in cytomegalovirus infection. Study at large: An indication of both CMV infection and matching HLA type came from public TCR beta signatures. The study, taken as a whole, reports: HLA-C-restricted CMV-specific TCR beta clonotypes were dominant in the ex vivo response. Individuals carrying CMV plus the relevant HLA were identified by cumulative frequency of public TCR beta families.

MiXCR, applied by TCRdb to the reads, yields one record per CDR3 protein. Of more than 500,000 distinct CDR3 sequences listed, approximately 15% are singletons. Sequencing was carried out using CD8+ T cells from PBMCs. The sequence was obtained from a human donor in good health (CMV status not recorded). Some clones in this sample may be carry-over from other donors' samples. This chain uses TRBV15 with TRBJ1-5; no clear D gene. CDR3 protein: CATSRDDVSNQPQHF. The CDR3 DNA follows: TGTGCCACCAGCAGAGACGATGTTAGCAATCAGCCCCAGCATTTT.